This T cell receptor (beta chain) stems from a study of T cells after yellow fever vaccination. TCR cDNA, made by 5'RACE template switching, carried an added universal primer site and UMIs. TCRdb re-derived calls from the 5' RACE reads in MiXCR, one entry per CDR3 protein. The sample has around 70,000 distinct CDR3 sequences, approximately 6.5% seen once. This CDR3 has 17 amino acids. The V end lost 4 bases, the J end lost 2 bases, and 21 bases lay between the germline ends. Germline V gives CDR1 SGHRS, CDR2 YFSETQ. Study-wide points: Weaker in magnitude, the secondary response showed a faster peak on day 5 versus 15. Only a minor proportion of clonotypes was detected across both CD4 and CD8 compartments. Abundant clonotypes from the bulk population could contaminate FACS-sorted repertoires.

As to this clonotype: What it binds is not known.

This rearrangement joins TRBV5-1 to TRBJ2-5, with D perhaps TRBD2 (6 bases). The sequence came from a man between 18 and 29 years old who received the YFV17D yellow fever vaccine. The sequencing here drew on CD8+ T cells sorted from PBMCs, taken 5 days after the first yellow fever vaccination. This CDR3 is CASSTPDGGGWQETQYF. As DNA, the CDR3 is TGCGCCAGCAGCACCCCCGACGGGGGTGGTTGGCAAGAGACCCAGTACTTC.